The next 20 T cell receptor beta chains were all read from a single sample in a study of blood T cell repertoires in COVID-19. Using immunoSEQ multiplex PCR, the repertoire was profiled, and TCRdb retains in-frame clones only, with some absent. The sample has 160,000 or so clones; around 84% are singletons. Sequenced material: PBMCs or T cells enriched from blood (not recorded which). These receptors all come from a woman aged 45-60 years who had recovered from COVID-19.

The chain links TRBV2 to TRBJ1-2; D uncertain. The CDR3 runs to 13 residues. CDR1 SNHLY and CDR2 FYNNEI come from the germline V gene. V was cut by 8 bases and J by 4 bases, with 14 bases left in between. CDR3 protein: CASAERKSYGYTF. The CDR3 DNA sequence: TGTGCCAGCGCAGAGAGGAAAAGCTATGGCTACACCTTC.

The chain employs TRBV24-1 and TRBJ2-2, with 7 bases lining up with TRBD2. This CDR3 has 15 residues. With V trimmed by 8 bases and J by 3 bases, 8 bases remained unmatched. The germline CDR1 and CDR2 sequences are KGHDR and SFDVKD. CDR3 loop: CATNPGGYDTGELFF. In DNA form, the CDR3 reads TGTGCCACCAATCCGGGAGGATATGACACCGGGGAGCTGTTTTTT.

The gene calls are TRBV3-1 (or the pseudogene TRBV3-2) and TRBJ2-2, with D unclear. Germline CDR1 is LGHDT and CDR2 is YNNKEL (reference sequence). This CDR3 region has 13 residues. Deletions cut 4 bases from V and 2 bases from J, with 5 bases between. The CDR3 DNA is TGTGCCAGCAGCCTTAGTAACACCGGGGAGCTGTTTTTT. This sequence encodes CASSLSNTGELFF.

The rearrangement joins TRBV5-5 to TRBJ1-2, with D perhaps TRBD1 (5 bases). The germline V gene has CDR1 SGHKS and CDR2 YYEKEE (reference sequence). V shed 0 bases and J shed 7 bases, with 13 bases lying between them. This CDR3 spans 14 amino acids. CDR3 bases: TGTGCCAGCAGCTTGGCAAATGTAAGGGGTGGCTACACCTTC. Its protein is CASSLANVRGGYTF.

V and J are TRBV7-2 and TRBJ1-1; 10 bases line up with TRBD1. Looked up from germline, CDR1 is SGHTA and CDR2 is FQGNSA. The CDR3 has 17 amino acids. The V segment lost 3 bases and the J segment 0 bases; nucleotides outside the gene matches: 7. The CDR3 coding sequence is TGTGCCAGCAGCTTGACAGGGGGCTTCGCCATGAACACTGAAGCTTTCTTT. This codes for CASSLTGGFAMNTEAFF.

The gene calls are TRBV10-3 and TRBJ1-2; 11 bases map to TRBD1. J lost 2 bases, V lost 3 bases, and 2 bases had no gene match. Germline V lookup: CDR1 ENHRY, CDR2 SYGVKD. This CDR3 spans 15 amino acids. The CDR3 nucleotides are TGTGCCATCAGTGAAGGGGACAGGGGGAACTATGGCTACACCTTC. Protein: CAISEGDRGNYGYTF.

V usage is TRBV4-3 and J usage is TRBJ2-1; unclear D gene. The CDR3 runs 15 residues. CDR1 and CDR2 from the germline V gene are LGHNA and YSLEER. V dropped 0 bases and J dropped 6 bases, with 12 bases sitting between them. CDR3 in amino acids: CASSQDGFGGNEQFF. The CDR3 nucleotides are TGCGCCAGCAGCCAAGATGGTTTCGGCGGCAATGAGCAGTTCTTC.

The CDR3 loop reads CASSRVQAPAHEQYF. The CDR3 nucleotides are TGTGCCAGCAGCCGAGTCCAGGCTCCTGCTCACGAGCAGTACTTC. V is TRBV7-9 and J is TRBJ2-7; D gene unclear. V lost 5 bases to trimming and J lost 5 bases, with 19 bases between them. CDR1 SEHNR and CDR2 FQNEAQ come from the germline V gene (reference sequence). CDR3 length: 15 amino acids.

The chain employs TRBV7-8 and TRBJ1-5; D might be TRBD1 (5 bases). Trimming took off 1 base at V and 3 bases at J, with 7 bases between the two ends. There are 14 residues in the CDR3. Germline V gene data show CDR1 as SGHVS and CDR2 as FQNEAQ. This CDR3 is CASSLGQLNQPQHF. CDR3 bases: TGTGCCAGCAGCTTAGGACAGCTCAATCAGCCCCAGCATTTT.

The chain combines TRBV5-1 with TRBJ1-1, with a possible D match to TRBD1 (6 bases). CDR1 and CDR2 from the germline V gene are SGHRS and YFSETQ. V was pared by 3 bases and J by 4 bases, with 19 bases between. There are 16 residues in the CDR3. The DNA for the CDR3 is TGCGCCAGCAGCTCGGACCCACAGGGTTTGTTCACTGAAGCTTTCTTT. This encodes CASSSDPQGLFTEAFF.

V usage is TRBV11-3 and J usage is TRBJ1-1, with D possibly matching TRBD1 (6 bases). Germline V gene data show CDR1 as SGHNT and CDR2 as YENEEA. V was pared by 3 bases and J by 10 bases, with 21 bases between. CDR3 length: 15 amino acids. The CDR3, as DNA: TGTGCCAGCAGCTTGGGCACAGGGTCGTTATTAAGAGCTTTCTTT. Translated, it gives CASSLGTGSLLRAFF.

The chain is built from TRBV27 and TRBJ1-1; D not resolved. Per germline, CDR1 MNHEY and CDR2 SMNVEV (reference sequence). Between the trimmed V and J ends, which lost 3 bases and 10 bases, there was a span of 18 bases. The CDR3 runs to 14 residues. The CDR3 DNA reads as TGTGCCAGCAGTTTCTCTTCTTCGGGTTCGTTAGCTTTCTTT. Encoded protein: CASSFSSSGSLAFF.

This clone was observed once. The rearrangement uses TRBV6-2 or TRBV6-3 and TRBJ2-2, with 8 positions matching TRBD1. This CDR3 comprises 16 residues. V lost 6 bases to trimming and J lost 6 bases; unmatched junction nucleotides: 12. Germline V gene data show CDR1 as MNHEY and CDR2 as SVGEGT. This CDR3 reads CASRPNRGIGSGELFF. The CDR3 DNA follows: TGTGCCAGCAGGCCTAACAGGGGGATCGGGTCCGGGGAGCTGTTTTTT.

The chain joins TRBV7-2 to TRBJ1-5; a weak D match, TRBD1 (6 bases). Between the trimmed V and J ends, which lost 5 bases and 3 bases, there was a span of 11 bases. The germline gives CDR1 SGHTA, CDR2 FQGNSA. There are 14 residues in the CDR3. Here the CDR3 reads CASSPDRTNQPQHF. DNA for the CDR3: TGTGCCAGCAGCCCAGACAGGACCAATCAGCCCCAGCATTTT.

V and J are TRBV28 and TRBJ2-5, with a possible D match to TRBD1 (5 bases). V lost 7 bases to trimming and J lost 5 bases, with 14 bases between them. CDR1 is MDHEN, CDR2 SYDVKM, per germline. CDR3 size: 13 residues. The CDR3 DNA follows: TGTGCCAGCACGCCTTTAGGGGTGGAGACCCAGTACTTC. The encoded protein is CASTPLGVETQYF. The full variable domain, rest sourced from reference TRBV28 and TRBJ2-5, is DVKVTQSSRYLVKRTGEKVFLECVQDMDHENMFWYRQDPGLGLRLIYFSYDVKMKEKGDIPEGYSVSREKKERFSLILESASTNQTSMYLCASTPLGVETQYFGPGTRLLVL.

V usage is TRBV7-2 and J usage is TRBJ2-1; 11 nucleotides line up with TRBD2. Per the germline V gene, CDR1 is SGHTA and CDR2 is FQGNSA. The CDR3 runs to 17 residues. The V gene end was trimmed by 4 bases and the J gene end by 4 bases; junction bases not matched to a gene: 9. The CDR3 DNA is TGTGCCAGCAGCTCAACCCTAGCGGGAGGCAATTACAATGAGCAGTTCTTC. It encodes CASSSTLAGGNYNEQFF. The full variable domain, completed using reference TRBV7-2 and TRBJ2-1, is GAGVSQSPSNKVTEKGKDVELRCDPISGHTALYWYRQSLGQGLEFLIYFQGNSAPDKSGLPSDRFSAERTGGSVSTLTIQRTQQEDSAVYLCASSSTLAGGNYNEQFFGPGTRLTVL.

A few counts support this clone. The chain carries TRBV18 and TRBJ2-1, with D hard to call. The ends were cut back, 2 bases at V and 2 bases at J, with 4 bases in the middle. The CDR3 runs to 13 residues. CDR1 is KGHSH and CDR2 is LQKENI in the germline V gene. The CDR3 loop is CASSPIAYNEQFF. The CDR3 nucleotides are TGTGCCAGCTCACCAATAGCCTACAATGAGCAGTTCTTC.

The CDR3 sequence: CASTTGVSTEAFF. Written as DNA, the CDR3 is TGTGCCAGTACAACAGGGGTTAGCACTGAAGCTTTCTTT. The J gene is TRBJ1-1, the V gene TRBV6-5, with 7 positions matching TRBD1. V gave up 9 bases and J gave up 4 bases; unmatched junction bases: 8. This CDR3 comprises 13 residues. Germline V CDR1 and CDR2: MNHEY, SVGAGI.

The rearrangement uses TRBV5-1 and TRBJ2-3; TRBD2 matches 11 bases. Germline V gene lookup returns CDR1 SGHRS and CDR2 YFSETQ. The V and J ends lost 3 bases and 2 bases, in that order; junction bases with no gene match: 5. The CDR3 covers 16 residues. The CDR3, as DNA: TGCGCCAGCAGCTCAGGGACTAGCGGCCACACAGATACGCAGTATTTT. Its translation: CASSSGTSGHTDTQYF.

The chain recombines TRBV12-3 or TRBV12-4 with TRBJ1-1; D ambiguous. CDR3 length: 13 residues. Trimming left V 2 bases short and J 5 bases short, with 9 bases between. DNA of the CDR3: TGTGCCAGCAGTTTAATCGAGCGGACTGAAGCTTTCTTT. Translating it yields CASSLIERTEAFF.